This passage covers 14 T cell receptor beta chains from one sample sequenced in a study of PD-L1 blockade in urothelial cancer. The time point was: pretreatment peripheral blood. The assay was immunoSEQ multiplex PCR, and TCRdb's table has in-frame clones only and misses some. Of 75,000 to 95,000 clones listed, 85% were seen once; the top ten hold approximately 6.7%. The sample in question was PBMCs, obtained around atezolizumab (anti-PD-L1) treatment. Receptors originate from a man aged 35 to 55 with urothelial cancer.

V and J are TRBV29-1 and TRBJ1-1, with TRBD1 as a possible D gene (6 bases). The germline gives CDR1 SQVTM, CDR2 ANQGSEA. V dropped 6 bases and J dropped 6 bases, with 8 bases sitting between them. This CDR3 has 10 amino acids. The CDR3 spells CSVRTAEAFF. CDR3 in DNA: TGCAGCGTACGGACAGCTGAAGCTTTCTTT.

This chain uses TRBV28 with TRBJ1-2; 8 bases align to TRBD1. The V segment lost 7 bases and the J segment 6 bases; nucleotides outside the gene matches: 13. CDR3 length: 15 residues. CDR1 is MDHEN and CDR2 is SYDVKM in the germline V gene. The CDR3 nucleotides are TGTGCCAGCATACCACCTCGGACAGGGTTGGATGGCTACACCTTC. Protein product: CASIPPRTGLDGYTF.

This sequence joins TRBV19 and TRBJ1-5; D remains unclear. Germline V gene lookup returns CDR1 LNHDA and CDR2 SQIVND (reference sequence). Between the trimmed V and J ends, which lost 5 bases and 0 bases, there was a span of 11 bases. The CDR3 loop spans 15 amino acids. The CDR3 here is CASSPTLHSNQPQHF. The CDR3 DNA is TGTGCCAGTAGTCCGACACTCCATAGCAATCAGCCCCAGCATTTT.

The V call is TRBV7-3, the J call TRBJ2-5; 14 bases are shared with TRBD2. J lost 4 bases, V lost 1 base, and 5 bases had no gene match. This CDR3 is built from 17 residues. Germline-derived CDR1 and CDR2 are SGHTA and FQGTGA. The CDR3 DNA reads as TGTGCCAGCAGCTTAAAAGGGGGGACTAGCGGGAGAGAGACCCAGTACTTC. Translation: CASSLKGGTSGRETQYF.

The chain links TRBV5-5 to TRBJ2-3, with TRBD1 matching 9 bases. Trimming took 2 bases from V and 3 from J; bases not matched to a gene: 4. Germline V lookup: CDR1 SGHKS, CDR2 YYEKEE (reference sequence). This CDR3 has 15 residues. The chain's CDR3 is CASSLTGQGTDTQYF. CDR3 DNA sequence: TGTGCCAGCAGCTTAACTGGACAGGGGACAGATACGCAGTATTTT.

This clone was observed a few times. V is TRBV29-1 and J is TRBJ1-2, with a weak D call TRBD1 (5 bases). Trimming removed 4 bases from V and 8 bases from J, with 20 bases in between. CDR1 SQVTM and CDR2 ANQGSEA come from the germline V gene. The CDR3 contains 14 residues. CDR3 loop: CSVVSGSGGVGYTF. CDR3 coding DNA: TGCAGCGTTGTATCGGGGTCGGGGGGGGTCGGCTACACCTTC. Supplemented by reference TRBV29-1 and TRBJ1-2, the full variable domain reads SAVISQKPSRDICQRGTSLTIQCQVDSQVTMMFWYRQQPGQSLTLIATANQGSEATYESGFVIDKFPISRPNLTFSTLTVSNMSPEDSSIYLCSVVSGSGGVGYTFGSGTRLTVV.

V is TRBV6-6 and J is TRBJ2-7; 7 bases match TRBD1. The CDR3 contains 14 residues. Per the germline V gene, CDR1 is MNHNY and CDR2 is SVGAGI (reference sequence). The V segment lost 4 bases and the J segment 1 base; nucleotides outside the gene matches: 4. This CDR3 is CASSSKGQSYEQYF. CDR3 DNA sequence: TGTGCCAGCAGTTCTAAGGGACAGTCCTACGAGCAGTACTTC.

The table lists this clone with a few counts. At one boundary the junction diverges from the germline segment, which might be a read error. The chain joins TRBV30 to TRBJ2-1, with 9 positions matching TRBD2. Germline V gene lookup returns CDR1 GTSNPN and CDR2 SVGIG (reference sequence). The CDR3 is 9 amino acids. The CDR3 coding sequence is TGTGCCTTGGGGGGACTAGCACTCTTC. This codes for CALGGLALF.

The chain employs TRBV11-2 and TRBJ2-5; D is unclear. From germline, CDR1 is SGHAT and CDR2 FQNNGV. Between the trimmed V and J ends, which lost 2 bases and 7 bases, there was a span of 14 bases. The length of the CDR3 is 14 residues. The CDR3 DNA reads as TGTGCCAGCAGCTTAACGTCCGAGTTCGGGACCCAGTACTTC. It yields the protein CASSLTSEFGTQYF.

CDR3 nucleotides: TGTGCCAGCAGCGCCTCAGGGCTGAATGAAAAACTGTTTTTT. Its protein is CASSASGLNEKLFF. The genes are TRBV9 and TRBJ1-4; possibly TRBD1 for D (5 bases). The V end was cut by 3 bases, the J end by 5 bases, with 11 bases between. This CDR3 has 14 residues. Germline CDR1 and CDR2: SGDLS and YYNGEE.

The chain joins TRBV28 to TRBJ1-4; D ambiguous. Germline V lookup: CDR1 MDHEN, CDR2 SYDVKM. The V gene lost 4 bases and the J gene lost 16 bases, with 19 bases spanning the gap. This CDR3 has 13 amino acids. CDR3 region: CASSSHRSERTFF. The CDR3 DNA sequence: TGTGCCAGCAGTTCCCACCGGTCTGAACGAACGTTTTTT.

The rearrangement links TRBV15 to TRBJ1-5, with D possibly TRBD1 on 5 matching bases. From germline, CDR1 is LNHNV and CDR2 YYDKDF (reference sequence). The CDR3 has 15 amino acids. The V and J ends lost 5 bases and 3 bases respectively, with 14 bases between them. The CDR3: CATSPPGGNNQPQHF. The CDR3 DNA reads as TGTGCCACCAGCCCCCCCGGGGGGAACAATCAGCCCCAGCATTTT.

This chain uses TRBV6-6 with TRBJ2-5; 9 bases align to TRBD1. The CDR3 consists of 14 residues. Germline CDR1 is MNHNY and CDR2 is SVGAGI (reference sequence). V lost 5 bases, J lost 8 bases, and 9 bases stayed unmatched. Here the CDR3 reads CASSKGQGDGTQYF. CDR3 in DNA: TGTGCCAGCAGTAAGGGACAGGGCGATGGTACCCAGTACTTC.

This clone was seen just once. Other nucleotide sequences from this sample produce the same CDR3. The rearrangement joins TRBV5-1 to TRBJ1-1; tentatively, D is TRBD1 (5 bases). Germline V lookup: CDR1 SGHRS, CDR2 YFSETQ. The CDR3 is 14 amino acids. With 0 bases removed from V and 3 bases from J, the gap between germline ends came to 9 bases. The CDR3 region is CASSLVGGDTEAFF. The CDR3 coding sequence is TGCGCCAGCAGCTTGGTGGGGGGGGACACTGAAGCTTTCTTT.